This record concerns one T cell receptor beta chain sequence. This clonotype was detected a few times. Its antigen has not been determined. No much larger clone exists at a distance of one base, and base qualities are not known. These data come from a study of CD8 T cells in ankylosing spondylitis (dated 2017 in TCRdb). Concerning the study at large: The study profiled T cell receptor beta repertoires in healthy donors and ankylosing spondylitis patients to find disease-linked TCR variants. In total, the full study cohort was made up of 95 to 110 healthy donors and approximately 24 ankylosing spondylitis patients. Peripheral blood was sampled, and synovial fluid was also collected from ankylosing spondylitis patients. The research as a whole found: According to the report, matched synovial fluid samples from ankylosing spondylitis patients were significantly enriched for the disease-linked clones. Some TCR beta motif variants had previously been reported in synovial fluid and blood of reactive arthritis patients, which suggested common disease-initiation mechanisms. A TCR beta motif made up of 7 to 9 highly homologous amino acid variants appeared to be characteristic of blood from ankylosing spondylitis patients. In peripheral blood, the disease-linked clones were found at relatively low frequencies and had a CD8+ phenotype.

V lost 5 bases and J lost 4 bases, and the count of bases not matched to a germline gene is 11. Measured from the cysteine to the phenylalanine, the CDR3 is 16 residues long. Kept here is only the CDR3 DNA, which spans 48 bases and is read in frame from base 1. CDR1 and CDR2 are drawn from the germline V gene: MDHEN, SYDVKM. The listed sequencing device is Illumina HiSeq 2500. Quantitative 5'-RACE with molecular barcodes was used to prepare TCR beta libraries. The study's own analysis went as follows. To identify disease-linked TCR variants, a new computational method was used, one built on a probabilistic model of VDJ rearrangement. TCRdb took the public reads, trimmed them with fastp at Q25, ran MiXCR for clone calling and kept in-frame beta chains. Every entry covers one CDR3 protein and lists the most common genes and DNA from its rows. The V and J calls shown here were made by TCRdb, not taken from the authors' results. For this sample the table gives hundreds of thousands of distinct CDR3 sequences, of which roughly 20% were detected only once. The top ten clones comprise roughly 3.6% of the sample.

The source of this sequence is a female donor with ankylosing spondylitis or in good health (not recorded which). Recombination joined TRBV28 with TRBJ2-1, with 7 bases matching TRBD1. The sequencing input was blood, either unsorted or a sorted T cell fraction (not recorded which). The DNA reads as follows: TGTGCCAGCAGTCCCCTCGACAGGGTTTCATACAATGAGCAGTTCTTC. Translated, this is CASSPLDRVSYNEQFF.